This entry lists 30 T cell receptor beta chains sequenced from one sample in a study of T cells in localized non-small cell lung cancer. Assay used: immunoSEQ multiplex PCR; TCRdb lists only in-frame clones, some missing. The table includes 35,000 to 50,000 clones, roughly 77% detected once. The material sequenced was PBMCs, taken before any cancer treatment. The receptors come from a woman aged 35-70 years with stage II squamous cell lung carcinoma.

The chain uses TRBV7-3 and TRBJ2-5; 8 positions match TRBD2. CDR3 size: 17 residues. CDR1 and CDR2 (germline): SGHTA, FQGTGA. Trimming removed 1 base from V and 2 bases from J; junction bases left unmatched: 9. This chain's CDR3 is CASSLNPAGASQETQYF. In DNA form, the CDR3 reads TGTGCCAGCAGCTTAAACCCAGCGGGAGCAAGTCAAGAGACCCAGTACTTC.

The V gene is TRBV5-1, the J gene TRBJ2-3; 8 nucleotides match TRBD1. The CDR3 is 15 residues long. Germline CDR1 and CDR2: SGHRS and YFSETQ. The junction had 11 bases not matched to a gene; V was cut back by 4 bases and J by 7 bases. CDR3 in amino acids: CASSPRTGNENTQYF. CDR3 bases: TGCGCCAGCAGCCCGAGGACAGGGAATGAGAATACGCAGTATTTT.

This rearrangement joins TRBV5-6 to TRBJ2-1; D is ambiguous. This CDR3 is built from 16 residues. Germline CDR1 is SGHDT and CDR2 is YYEEEE. The V end lost 1 base, the J end lost 0 bases, and 11 bases lay between the germline ends. The DNA of the CDR3 is TGTGCCAGCAGCTTGTACCGTGCCAGCTCCTACAATGAGCAGTTCTTC. This gives the protein CASSLYRASSYNEQFF.

The V call is TRBV28, the J call TRBJ1-1; weak D call: TRBD1 (6 bases). V lost 3 bases, J lost 8 bases, and 10 bases lay in between. CDR1 and CDR2 (germline): MDHEN, SYDVKM. The CDR3 covers 12 residues. The CDR3 nucleotides read TGTGCCAGCAGTTTTGGGGGCCGCGAAGCTTTCTTT. This sequence encodes CASSFGGREAFF.

The V gene is TRBV11-2, the J gene TRBJ2-7; tentative D call: TRBD2 (7 bases). Germline CDR1 reads SGHAT; CDR2 reads FQNNGV. This CDR3 has 14 residues. The V end lost 1 base, the J end lost 7 bases, and 14 bases lay between the germline ends. CDR3 residues: CASSLAGGVGEQYV. The CDR3 DNA reads TGTGCCAGCAGCTTAGCGGGGGGCGTAGGAGAGCAGTACGTC.

This clone came up once. The chain carries TRBV6-1 and TRBJ1-5; TRBD1 is a possible D gene (6 bases). The CDR3 loop spans 14 amino acids. Looked up from germline, CDR1 is MNHNS and CDR2 is SASEGT. V lost 6 bases to trimming and J lost 0 bases, with 9 bases between them. CDR3 sequence reads: CASRDSDSNQPQHF. CDR3 DNA sequence: TGTGCCAGCAGGGACAGCGATAGCAATCAGCCCCAGCATTTT.

This clone was found once. The chain employs TRBV6-6 and TRBJ1-4; D ambiguous. V lost 6 bases and J 0 bases, leaving 14 bases between the germline ends. Germline CDR1 MNHNY, CDR2 SVGAGI (reference sequence). This CDR3 spans 16 amino acids. This CDR3 reads CASRLRTDATNEKLFF. CDR3 DNA: TGTGCCAGCAGACTAAGGACCGATGCAACTAATGAAAAACTGTTTTTT.

This sequence joins TRBV10-1 and TRBJ2-5; unclear D gene. Germline V gives CDR1 WNHNN, CDR2 SYGVQD (reference sequence). Trimming cost V 3 bases and J 2 bases, with 13 bases left between them. This CDR3 contains 15 residues. This CDR3 reads CASSENDPAQETQYF. CDR3 DNA sequence: TGCGCCAGCAGTGAAAATGACCCGGCGCAAGAGACCCAGTACTTC.

With respect to this clone: One end of the junction does not line up with germline, which may come from a read error. This chain links TRBV5-1 with TRBJ1-2, with D tentatively TRBD1 (6 bases). Germline V lookup: CDR1 SGHRS, CDR2 YFSETQ. The CDR3 is 13 amino acids. The CDR3 DNA is TGCGCCAGCAGCCCGGACAGTAACCATGGCTACACCTTC. Amino acid sequence: CASSPDSNHGYTF. Filled out from reference TRBV5-1 and TRBJ1-2, the complete variable domain reads KAGVTQTPRYLIKTRGQQVTLSCSPISGHRSVSWYQQTPGQGLQFLFEYFSETQRNKGNFPGRFSGRQFSNSRSEMNVSTLELGDSALYLCASSPDSNHGYTFGSGTRLTVV.

The chain joins TRBV6-6 to TRBJ1-1; 11 nucleotides line up with TRBD1. This CDR3 is built from 13 residues. Trimming at V came to 9 bases and at J to 4 bases, leaving 4 bases not matched to a gene. The germline V gene encodes CDR1 MNHNY and CDR2 SVGAGI (reference sequence). The CDR3: CASWGQGGTEAFF. The CDR3 DNA follows: TGTGCCAGTTGGGGACAGGGGGGCACTGAAGCTTTCTTT.

The count of this clone is one. The chain uses TRBV6-1 and TRBJ1-1; a weak D match, TRBD1 (6 bases). CDR3 size: 15 residues. V lost 5 bases and J lost 0, with 13 bases in between. The germline V gene has CDR1 MNHNS and CDR2 SASEGT. The CDR3: CASSPDSWMNTEAFF. The CDR3 bases are TGTGCCAGCAGTCCGGACAGTTGGATGAACACTGAAGCTTTCTTT.

This chain links TRBV9 with TRBJ2-2; unclear D gene. There are 15 residues in the CDR3. Deletions cut 5 bases from V and 9 bases from J, with 20 bases between. Germline CDR1 SGDLS, CDR2 YYNGEE. In nucleotides, the CDR3 is TGTGCCAGCAGTGACTCCCTTCTACTAAGCCGGGAGCTGTTTTTT. Protein: CASSDSLLLSRELFF.

The CDR3 region has the DNA TGTGCCAGCAGCGTAGCTACGGTCGGTGTAACTGAAGCTTTCTTT. Translation gives CASSVATVGVTEAFF. The chain employs TRBV9 and TRBJ1-1; D gene ambiguous. This CDR3 has 15 amino acids. Germline V gene lookup returns CDR1 SGDLS and CDR2 YYNGEE. With 0 bases removed from V and 5 bases from J, the gap between germline ends came to 14 bases.

This chain's CDR3 is CASSLWRGRDEGEAFF. The CDR3 nucleotides are TGTGCCAGCAGTTTATGGCGGGGTCGGGACGAGGGTGAAGCTTTCTTT. This chain joins TRBV28 and TRBJ1-1; D may be TRBD1 (5 bases). V dropped 0 bases and J dropped 7 bases, with 18 bases sitting between them. The length of the CDR3 is 16 residues. Germline assignment: CDR1 MDHEN and CDR2 SYDVKM. The full variable domain, completed using reference TRBV28 and TRBJ1-1, is DVKVTQSSRYLVKRTGEKVFLECVQDMDHENMFWYRQDPGLGLRLIYFSYDVKMKEKGDIPEGYSVSREKKERFSLILESASTNQTSMYLCASSLWRGRDEGEAFFGQGTRLTVV.

This clone was seen more than once but under ten times. J is TRBJ1-6 and V is TRBV6-5; 9 positions agree with TRBD1. V dropped 3 bases and J dropped 6; count of bases not matched to a gene: 3. The V gene's germline CDR1 is MNHEY and CDR2 SVGAGI. The CDR3 contains 15 residues. The CDR3 bases are TGTGCCAGCAGTTATGGGACAGGGCTTAATTCACCCCTCCACTTT. Translated: CASSYGTGLNSPLHF.

V is TRBV12-5 and J is TRBJ2-2, with 9 bases fitting TRBD2. Germline V gives CDR1 LGHNT, CDR2 FRNRAP. The trim removed 3 bases at V and 6 bases at J, leaving 11 bases unmatched. The CDR3 runs to 17 residues. The CDR3 region is CASGFTLAGGPAGELFF. In nucleotides, the CDR3 is TGTGCTAGTGGTTTTACCCTGGCGGGAGGGCCTGCCGGGGAGCTGTTTTTT.

V and J are TRBV4-1 and TRBJ2-1, with 10 bases lining up with TRBD2. Germline assignment: CDR1 MGHRA and CDR2 YSYEKL. V gave up 0 bases and J gave up 9 bases; unmatched junction bases: 5. The CDR3 has 15 residues. The CDR3 DNA reads TGCGCCAGCAGCCAAGAACTAGCGGGATTTGTTGAGCAGTTCTTC. Protein product: CASSQELAGFVEQFF.

There are a few counts of this clone. The gene calls are TRBV9 and TRBJ2-1; 11 positions agree with TRBD2. V was clipped by 0 bases and J by 8 bases; unmatched bases: 4. Germline CDR1 is SGDLS and CDR2 is YYNGEE. The length of the CDR3 is 15 residues. CDR3 bases: TGTGCCAGCAGCGTAGTACTAGCGGGAGCGGATGAGCAGTTCTTC. Amino acids: CASSVVLAGADEQFF.

The chain combines TRBV7-2 with TRBJ2-5, with D perhaps matching TRBD2 (6 bases). The CDR3 covers 13 residues. The germline CDR1 and CDR2 sequences are SGHTA and FQGNSA. Trimming pared 6 bases from V and 5 bases from J, leaving 13 bases between. CDR3 coding DNA: TGTGCCAGCAGTCACGGGAGCTCGGAGACCCAGTACTTC. It is translated as CASSHGSSETQYF. The variable domain in full, with the rest retrieved from reference TRBV7-2 and TRBJ2-5, is GAGVSQSPSNKVTEKGKDVELRCDPISGHTALYWYRQSLGQGLEFLIYFQGNSAPDKSGLPSDRFSAERTGGSVSTLTIQRTQQEDSAVYLCASSHGSSETQYFGPGTRLLVL.

The rearrangement links TRBV28 to TRBJ2-7; 10 bases are shared with TRBD1. V shed 4 bases, J shed 0 bases, and the junction held 9 bases outside the gene matches. Germline CDR1 is MDHEN and CDR2 is SYDVKM. The length of the CDR3 is 17 residues. CDR3: CASSSDRGRLLSYEQYV. The CDR3 DNA reads TGTGCCAGCAGTTCCGACAGGGGGCGGCTCCTCTCCTACGAGCAGTACGTC.

This rearrangement joins TRBV27 to TRBJ2-2, with a possible D match to TRBD2 (6 bases). The V end was cut by 7 bases, the J end by 3 bases, with 15 bases between. CDR1 is MNHEY and CDR2 is SMNVEV in the germline V gene (reference sequence). The CDR3 is 15 residues long. The CDR3, as DNA: TGTGCCAGCACTCCATTCGGGGGTCACACCGGGGAGCTGTTTTTT. Its translation is CASTPFGGHTGELFF.

The chain recombines TRBV28 with TRBJ1-4; D is uncertain. Trimming shortened V by 6 bases and J by 14 bases, and 19 bases separated the two germline ends. From germline, CDR1 is MDHEN and CDR2 SYDVKM. This CDR3 region has 13 residues. CDR3 loop: CASRPHLASRLFF. CDR3 DNA sequence: TGTGCCAGCAGACCTCACCTCGCCTCTCGGCTGTTTTTT.

This clone is a singleton in its sample. The chain carries TRBV5-1 and TRBJ2-3; D unclear. The CDR3 is 14 residues long. Germline CDR1 and CDR2: SGHRS and YFSETQ. The V gene lost 4 bases and the J gene lost 4 bases, with 13 bases spanning the gap. CDR3 sequence (DNA): TGCGCCAGCAGCACCCTAGAAAATTCAGATACGCAGTATTTT. This codes for CASSTLENSDTQYF. Full variable domain (remainder filled in from reference TRBV5-1 and TRBJ2-3): KAGVTQTPRYLIKTRGQQVTLSCSPISGHRSVSWYQQTPGQGLQFLFEYFSETQRNKGNFPGRFSGRQFSNSRSEMNVSTLELGDSALYLCASSTLENSDTQYFGPGTRLTVL.

This chain joins TRBV2 and TRBJ1-4; D is perhaps TRBD1 (5 bases). The germline gives CDR1 SNHLY, CDR2 FYNNEI. V was trimmed by 4 bases and J by 6 bases, leaving 24 bases between them. This CDR3 region has 18 residues. The CDR3 sequence: CASSGGRRGRIQDEKLFF. For the CDR3, the DNA is TGTGCCAGCAGTGGGGGAAGGAGGGGCCGAATACAGGATGAAAAACTGTTTTTT.

This clone appeared once. The chain couples TRBV10-3 to TRBJ2-7; 7 nucleotides agree with TRBD1. The germline V gene encodes CDR1 ENHRY and CDR2 SYGVKD. J was trimmed by 5 bases and V by 6 bases; bases with no gene match: 4. CDR3 length: 12 amino acids. CDR3 coding DNA: TGTGCCATCAGCCCCGACAGGGACGAGCAGTACGTC. It is translated as CAISPDRDEQYV.

This sequence joins TRBV19 and TRBJ1-2, with D possibly TRBD1 on 6 matching bases. V was shortened by 6 bases and J by 5 bases, with 10 bases between the two germline ends. Germline V CDR1 and CDR2: LNHDA, SQIVND (reference sequence). CDR3 length equals 12 residues. CDR3 sequence (DNA): TGTGCCAGTAGCCGGAGGGGGTATGGCTACACCTTC. It is translated as CASSRRGYGYTF.

In its sample, this clone was seen once. CDR3 loop: CASSRDTVDANTIYF. In nucleotides, the CDR3 is TGCGCCAGCAGCAGAGATACAGTGGACGCGAACACCATATATTTT. The chain has TRBV5-1 and TRBJ1-3, with D unresolved. From germline, CDR1 is SGHRS and CDR2 YFSETQ. V lost 4 bases and J 7 bases, leaving 18 bases between the germline ends. The CDR3 runs 15 residues. Combining the CDR3 with reference TRBV5-1 and TRBJ1-3 gives the whole variable domain KAGVTQTPRYLIKTRGQQVTLSCSPISGHRSVSWYQQTPGQGLQFLFEYFSETQRNKGNFPGRFSGRQFSNSRSEMNVSTLELGDSALYLCASSRDTVDANTIYFGEGSWLTVV.

CDR3 DNA: TGTGCCAGCAGCTACTCCCAGGACAATGAAGCTTTCTTT. It translates to CASSYSQDNEAFF. This chain uses TRBV11-2 with TRBJ1-1; D is perhaps TRBD1 (5 bases). The CDR3 covers 13 residues. Deletions cut 4 bases from V and 7 bases from J, with 13 bases between. The germline V gene encodes CDR1 SGHAT and CDR2 FQNNGV.

The chain joins TRBV19 to TRBJ2-3; no definite D call. The CDR3 loop spans 13 amino acids. V was cut by 3 bases and J by 4 bases, with 8 bases left in between. Germline-derived CDR1 and CDR2 are LNHDA and SQIVND (reference sequence). The DNA for the CDR3 is TGTGCCAGTAGTATTCAACGGGCAGATACGCAGTATTTT. Its translation is CASSIQRADTQYF.

The CDR3 sequence: CSVDGWTGPPGADTQYF. DNA for the CDR3: TGCAGCGTCGACGGATGGACGGGACCCCCGGGGGCAGATACGCAGTATTTT. The V gene is TRBV29-1, the J gene TRBJ2-3; maybe TRBD2 (6 bases). The CDR3 is made up of 17 amino acids. Germline V gives CDR1 SQVTM, CDR2 ANQGSEA. The germline V and J ends were trimmed by 6 bases and 4 bases, with 26 bases remaining between them.